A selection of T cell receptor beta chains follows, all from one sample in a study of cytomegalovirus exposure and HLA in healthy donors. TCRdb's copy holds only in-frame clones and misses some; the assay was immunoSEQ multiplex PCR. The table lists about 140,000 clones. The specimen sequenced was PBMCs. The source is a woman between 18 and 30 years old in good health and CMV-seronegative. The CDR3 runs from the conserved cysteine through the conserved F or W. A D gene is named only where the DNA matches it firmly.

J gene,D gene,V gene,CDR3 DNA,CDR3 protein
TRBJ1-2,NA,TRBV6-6,TGTGCCAGCAGCCCCCCCCGTAGGGGGAATGGCTACACCTTC,CASSPPRRGNGYTF
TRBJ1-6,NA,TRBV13,TGTGCCAGCAGCCGGGCGGAGGGGCATAATTCACCCCTCCACTTT,CASSRAEGHNSPLHF
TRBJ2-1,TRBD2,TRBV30,TGTGCCTGGAGTGCGGGGACTAGCGGTCTATGGGATTACAATGGGCAGTTCTTC,CAWSAGTSGLWDYNGQFF
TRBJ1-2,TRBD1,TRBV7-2,TGTGCCAGCAGCTTCGGACAGGGGGCCGGCTATGGCTACACCTTC,CASSFGQGAGYGYTF
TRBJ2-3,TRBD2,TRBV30,TGTGCCTGGAGTGTAGTAGCGGGAGGGCTCACAGATACGCAGTATTTT,CAWSVVAGGLTDTQYF
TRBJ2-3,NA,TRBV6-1,TGTGCCAGCAGTGAAAGGGGCAGGGGTACAGATACGCAGTATTTT,CASSERGRGTDTQYF
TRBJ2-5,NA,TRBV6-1,TGTGCCAGCAGTGAATCAGTGGGAGGAGGGCAAGAGACCCAGTACTTC,CASSESVGGGQETQYF
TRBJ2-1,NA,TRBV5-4,TGTGCCAGCAGCTTGGCGCTCGGGAATGAGCAGTTCTTC,CASSLALGNEQFF
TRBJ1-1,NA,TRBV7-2,TGTGCCAGCAGCTTAGTTCGGGGAAGCGCCACTGAAGCTTTCTTT,CASSLVRGSATEAFF
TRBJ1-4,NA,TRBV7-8,TGTGCCAGCAGCTTAGAGGGGCAAGAACTGTTTTTT,CASSLEGQELFF
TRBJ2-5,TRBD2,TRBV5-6,TGTGCCAGCAGCTTGAAGGGACTAGCGGGAGGTCGGGAGACCCAGTACTTC,CASSLKGLAGGRETQYF
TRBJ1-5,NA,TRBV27,TGTGCCAGCAGTTTAACAGGGAGAAATCAGCCCCAGCATTTT,CASSLTGRNQPQHF
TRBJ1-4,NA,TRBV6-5,TGTGCCAGCAGCCTAACGAGGGTCGGAGAAAAACTGTTTTTT,CASSLTRVGEKLFF
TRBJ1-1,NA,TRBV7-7,TGTGCTAGCACCCCCAGCAGGGACACTGAAGCTTTCTTT,CASTPSRDTEAFF
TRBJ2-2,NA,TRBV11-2,TGTGCCAGCAGCTCGTTACGCGTGGAGCTGTTTTTT,CASSSLRVELFF
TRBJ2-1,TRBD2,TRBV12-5,TGTGCTAGTGGCGTGGGACCCGGGAGGGGTGAGCAGTTCTTC,CASGVGPGRGEQFF
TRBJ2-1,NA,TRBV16,TGTGCCAGCAGCCCCCAAAGGCGTAGGACAGCCTCCTACAATGAGCAGTTCTTC,CASSPQRRRTASYNEQFF
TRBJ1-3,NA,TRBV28,TGTGCCAGCAGTCCAGGGACATGGACACTCTTCTCTCGGGGAAACACCATATATTTT,CASSPGTWTLFSRGNTIYF
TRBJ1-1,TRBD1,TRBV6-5,TGTGCCAGCAACAGGGGGGACACTGAAGCTTTCTTT,CASNRGDTEAFF
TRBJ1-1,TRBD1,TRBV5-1,TGCGCCAGCAGCTTATCCGGGACAGGGGTGAACACTGAAGCTTTCTTT,CASSLSGTGVNTEAFF
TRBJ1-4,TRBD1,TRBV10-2,TGCGCCAGCAGTGAGGCCCCCCTGGGACAGGCAGCGACTAATGAAAAACTGTTTTTT,CASSEAPLGQAATNEKLFF
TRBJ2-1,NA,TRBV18,TGTGCCAGCTCACCACCGAATACAGGGAGCCACAATGAGCAGTTCTTC,CASSPPNTGSHNEQFF
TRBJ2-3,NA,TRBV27,TGTGCCAGCAGTGGCGGCCCCGCAGATACGCAGTATTTT,CASSGGPADTQYF
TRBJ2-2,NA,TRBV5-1,TGCGCCAGCAGCTTGAATTCCGGTTTCTCCGGGGAGCTGTTTTTT,CASSLNSGFSGELFF
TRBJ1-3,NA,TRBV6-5,TGTGCCAGCAGTTACGCCCCGGGACTTGAGAACTTT,CASSYAPGLENF